This TCR beta chain appears in the sequencing data of a study of Tregs in tolerant kidney transplant recipients. FACS sorting followed a roughly six-day coculture of CFSE-labeled recipient PBMCs with irradiated graft donor PBMCs. TCRdb keeps only in-frame clones here, not all; method: immunoSEQ multiplex PCR. This sample has approximately 8,100 clones, with about 35% found just once. Broader study findings: Biological reproducibility was not directly addressed in this study. Antigen-driven expansion was suggested because donor-specific Tregs expanded more than all Tregs in tolerant patients. Expanding Tregs on activated donor B cells appeared to best identify donor-specific TCRbeta clones. Some patients' samples used different primers over time, so nucleotide sequences weren't comparable.

On this clone: Its matching antigen is unknown.

The CDR3 spans 14 residues. The germline gives CDR1 PRHDT, CDR2 FYEKMQ (reference sequence). The ends were cut back, 1 base at V and 7 bases at J, with 14 bases in the middle. The TCR was taken from a human patient who received a combined kidney and bone marrow transplant. The sequencing used CD8+ T cells from blood cultured with allogeneic cells, collected before the transplant. V is TRBV13 and J is TRBJ2-7, with D tentatively TRBD2 (6 bases). CDR3 in amino acids: CASSLARRGGEQYF. CDR3 DNA: TGTGCCAGCAGCTTAGCGAGACGGGGAGGAGAGCAGTACTTC.